One sample yielded the 21 T cell receptor beta chains listed below, sequenced in a study of CD8 T cells in ankylosing spondylitis (dated by TCRdb to the late 2010s). What these receptors recognize is not known. Findings and caveats that apply to the study as a whole: Blood from ankylosing spondylitis patients appeared to be characterized by a TCR beta motif made up of about 8 highly homologous amino acid variants.

Library preparation was by 5' RACE. Sequencing was performed on an Illumina HiSeq 2500. The public reads were reprocessed in TCRdb via fastp at Q25 and MiXCR, keeping in-frame beta chains. Identical CDR3 protein sequences are pooled into one entry, listed with their most common genes and DNA. The sample contains 350,000 to 550,000 distinct CDR3 sequences, roughly 26% of them found a single time. Of the sample, under 0.9% falls within the top ten clones. Sequencing input: blood, either unsorted or a sorted T cell fraction (not recorded which). These receptors originate from a male donor with ankylosing spondylitis.

This clonotype has only one observation. The rearrangement links TRBV5-1 to TRBJ2-2; D ambiguous. Trimming removed 2 bases at V and 6 bases at J, with 11 bases between. This CDR3 contains 14 residues. The germline CDR1 and CDR2 sequences are SGHRS and YFSETQ. In DNA form, the CDR3 reads TGCGCCAGCAGCTTCTACACCCAGGCCGGGGAGCTGTTTTTT. Translating gives CASSFYTQAGELFF. The variable domain in full, with the rest retrieved from reference TRBV5-1 and TRBJ2-2, is KAGVTQTPRYLIKTRGQQVTLSCSPISGHRSVSWYQQTPGQGLQFLFEYFSETQRNKGNFPGRFSGRQFSNSRSEMNVSTLELGDSALYLCASSFYTQAGELFFGEGSRLTVL.

The chain combines TRBV20-1 with TRBJ1-2, with 8 bases that match TRBD1. Looked up from germline, CDR1 is DFQATT and CDR2 is SNEGSKA (reference sequence). This CDR3 is 14 amino acids long. With 3 bases clipped from V and 4 bases from J, the junction kept 7 bases outside the gene matches. In nucleotides, the CDR3 is TGCAGTGCTAGTAGGCAGGGGGCGGCCTATGGCTACACCTTC. This encodes CSASRQGAAYGYTF.

This clonotype was seen only a few times. J is TRBJ1-5 and V is TRBV6-2 or TRBV6-3, with no clear D. The CDR3 is 17 residues long. V was clipped by 5 bases and J by 5 bases, with 22 bases between them. Germline CDR1 and CDR2: MNHEY and SVGEGT. The CDR3 protein is CASSLDRGPDPDQPQHF. CDR3 in DNA: TGTGCCAGCAGTCTAGATCGAGGTCCGGACCCTGATCAGCCCCAGCATTTT.

This clonotype showed up just a few times. The V gene is TRBV30, the J gene TRBJ2-1; possibly TRBD2 for D (5 bases). This CDR3 contains 13 residues. Per the germline V gene, CDR1 is GTSNPN and CDR2 is SVGIG (reference sequence). V lost 3 bases, J lost 6 bases, and 12 bases lay in between. The CDR3 DNA reads as TGTGCCTGGAGGGGCCAGCGGAGCAATGAGCAGTTCTTC. Amino acids: CAWRGQRSNEQFF.

The CDR3: CASLVGVPNQPQHF. The CDR3 DNA sequence: TGTGCCAGCCTAGTAGGGGTCCCCAATCAGCCCCAGCATTTT. This sequence joins TRBV28 and TRBJ1-5; D is possibly TRBD1 (5 bases). Trimming took 8 bases from V and 3 from J, leaving 14 bases between them. The V gene's germline CDR1 is MDHEN and CDR2 SYDVKM. The CDR3 runs to 14 residues.

This clonotype was picked up a small number of times. The V and J genes are TRBV5-1 and TRBJ2-7; 7 nucleotides agree with TRBD1. Germline loops: CDR1 SGHRS, CDR2 YFSETQ. Trimming removed 5 bases from V and 3 bases from J; junction bases left unmatched: 11. The CDR3 contains 15 residues. The CDR3 bases are TGCGCCAGCAGAGATGACAGGGTTGGGAGCTACGAGCAGTACTTC. Protein sequence: CASRDDRVGSYEQYF.

J is TRBJ2-7 and V is TRBV15; possibly TRBD2 for D (5 bases). Germline values: CDR1 LNHNV, CDR2 YYDKDF (reference sequence). This CDR3 is built from 16 residues. With 1 base removed from V and 3 bases from J, the gap between germline ends came to 16 bases. The CDR3 nucleotides are TGTGCCACCAGCAGAGGGGCCGGGATCGGCCGCTACGAGCAGTACGTC. Its translation is CATSRGAGIGRYEQYV.

This clonotype was seen repeatedly, ten times or more. This chain uses TRBV12-3 or TRBV12-4 with TRBJ2-2; possible D gene TRBD2, 5 bases. Deletions cut 6 bases from V and 6 bases from J, with 5 bases between. The CDR3 is 11 amino acids. The CDR3 sequence is CASREAGELFF. CDR3 DNA sequence: TGTGCCAGCAGGGAGGCCGGGGAGCTGTTTTTT.

This clonotype was detected only once. The chain couples TRBV20-1 to TRBJ2-5; D gene ambiguous. From germline, CDR1 is DFQATT and CDR2 SNEGSKA (reference sequence). V lost 1 base, J lost 1 base, and 10 bases lay in between. The CDR3 covers 14 residues. In DNA, the CDR3 is TGCAGTGCTAGAGTCGTGTCGACCCAAGAGACCCAGTACTTC. Protein sequence: CSARVVSTQETQYF.

This clonotype was counted only a few times. V is TRBV11-2 and J is TRBJ2-7, with TRBD2 identical over 9 bases. The germline V gene encodes CDR1 SGHAT and CDR2 FQNNGV. The length of the CDR3 is 15 residues. After removal of 5 bases from V and 3 bases from J, the junction contained 8 bases not matched to a gene. The CDR3 nucleotides are TGTGCCAGCAGCCGAGGTAGCGGGAGAAGCTACGAGCAGTACTTC. It translates to CASSRGSGRSYEQYF.

The chain carries TRBV6-6 and TRBJ1-1; D is possibly TRBD1 (5 bases). V shed 7 bases and J shed 4 bases, with 10 bases lying between them. CDR3 length: 12 residues. From germline, CDR1 is MNHNY and CDR2 SVGAGI (reference sequence). In DNA form, the CDR3 reads TGTGCCAGCAACAATCAGGGCACTGAAGCTTTCTTT. Translation: CASNNQGTEAFF.

CDR3 sequence (DNA): TGTGCCAGCAGCCTTCTAGCGGGAGTAAATGAGCAGTTCTTC. Its protein is CASSLLAGVNEQFF. This rearrangement joins TRBV2 to TRBJ2-1, with 10 bases lining up with TRBD2. This CDR3 is 14 amino acids long. Germline CDR1 is SNHLY and CDR2 is FYNNEI. The V and J ends lost 6 bases and 7 bases, in that order; junction bases with no gene match: 6.

The chain recombines TRBV7-8 with TRBJ2-3; either TRBD1 or TRBD2 may fit D (6 bases each). Per the germline V gene, CDR1 is SGHVS and CDR2 is FQNEAQ. The CDR3 is 15 residues long. V gave up 8 bases and J gave up 6 bases, with 21 bases separating them. The CDR3 DNA is TGTGCCAGCGTATCTCGGGGGCCCAGTGGGGATACGCAGTATTTT. Translated: CASVSRGPSGDTQYF.

This sequence joins TRBV7-9 and TRBJ1-1; TRBD1 matches 9 bases. The CDR3 contains 14 residues. Unmatched junction bases numbered 7, after V lost 6 bases and J lost 5 bases. The germline V gene encodes CDR1 SEHNR and CDR2 FQNEAQ (reference sequence). CDR3 sequence (DNA): TGTGCCAGCAGTCGAGTGACAGGGGGTACTGAAGCTTTCTTT. It translates to CASSRVTGGTEAFF.

The rearrangement uses TRBV20-1 and TRBJ2-3; TRBD2 might be the D (5 bases). V was trimmed by 0 bases and J by 5 bases, leaving 15 bases between them. The CDR3 covers 15 residues. CDR1 is DFQATT and CDR2 is SNEGSKA in the germline V gene (reference sequence). For the CDR3, the DNA is TGCAGTGCTAGAGACGAAGCGGCAGTGGTAGATACGCAGTATTTT. As protein: CSARDEAAVVDTQYF.

The V call is TRBV28, the J call TRBJ2-3; 10 positions agree with TRBD2. The V and J ends lost 2 bases and 6 bases, in that order; junction bases with no gene match: 5. Per germline, CDR1 MDHEN and CDR2 SYDVKM. The CDR3 totals 15 residues. This CDR3 reads CASSLDTSGADTQYF. Written as DNA, the CDR3 is TGTGCCAGCAGTTTAGACACTAGCGGGGCTGATACGCAGTATTTT.

The chain links TRBV5-1 to TRBJ2-6, with D tentatively TRBD1 (5 bases). The CDR3 runs 16 residues. Germline loops: CDR1 SGHRS, CDR2 YFSETQ. V gave up 0 bases and J gave up 4 bases, with 11 bases separating them. CDR3: CASSLEGPPGANVLTF. For the CDR3, the DNA is TGCGCCAGCAGCTTGGAGGGGCCTCCCGGGGCCAACGTCCTGACTTTC.

The rearrangement joins TRBV5-1 to TRBJ2-5; 8 bases align to TRBD1. The V gene end was trimmed by 0 bases and the J gene end by 5 bases; junction bases not matched to a gene: 12. CDR1 and CDR2 from the germline V gene are SGHRS and YFSETQ. The CDR3 sequence is 17 residues long. The CDR3 sequence is CASSLARTGQLGETQYF. The CDR3 bases are TGCGCCAGCAGCTTGGCCCGGACAGGGCAATTAGGGGAGACCCAGTACTTC. The full variable domain, completed using reference TRBV5-1 and TRBJ2-5, is KAGVTQTPRYLIKTRGQQVTLSCSPISGHRSVSWYQQTPGQGLQFLFEYFSETQRNKGNFPGRFSGRQFSNSRSEMNVSTLELGDSALYLCASSLARTGQLGETQYFGPGTRLLVL.

This clonotype showed up just a few times. The chain uses TRBV12-3 or TRBV12-4 and TRBJ2-3; no definite D call. Trimming took 7 bases from V and 4 from J, leaving 6 bases between them. The CDR3 runs 11 residues. In DNA form, the CDR3 reads TGTGCCAGCAAAGTCGCAGATACGCAGTATTTT. It is translated as CASKVADTQYF.

J is TRBJ2-1 and V is TRBV5-1; 9 bases agree with TRBD2. The CDR3 totals 17 residues. The germline gives CDR1 SGHRS, CDR2 YFSETQ. Germline trimming cut 4 bases from V and 3 bases from J; bases unmatched to any gene: 11. CDR3 residues: CASSPLLSGRGYNEQFF. DNA for the CDR3: TGCGCCAGCAGCCCCCTTCTTAGCGGGAGAGGCTACAATGAGCAGTTCTTC. The variable domain in full, with the rest retrieved from reference TRBV5-1 and TRBJ2-1, is KAGVTQTPRYLIKTRGQQVTLSCSPISGHRSVSWYQQTPGQGLQFLFEYFSETQRNKGNFPGRFSGRQFSNSRSEMNVSTLELGDSALYLCASSPLLSGRGYNEQFFGPGTRLTVL.

The chain is built from TRBV20-1 and TRBJ2-7; D is tentatively TRBD1 or TRBD2 (5 bases each). The CDR3 spans 11 residues. Germline CDR1 reads DFQATT; CDR2 reads SNEGSKA (reference sequence). V shed 6 bases and J shed 9 bases, with 15 bases lying between them. The chain's CDR3 is CSALGRCAQYV. DNA of the CDR3: TGCAGTGCCCTGGGACGGTGTGCGCAGTACGTC.